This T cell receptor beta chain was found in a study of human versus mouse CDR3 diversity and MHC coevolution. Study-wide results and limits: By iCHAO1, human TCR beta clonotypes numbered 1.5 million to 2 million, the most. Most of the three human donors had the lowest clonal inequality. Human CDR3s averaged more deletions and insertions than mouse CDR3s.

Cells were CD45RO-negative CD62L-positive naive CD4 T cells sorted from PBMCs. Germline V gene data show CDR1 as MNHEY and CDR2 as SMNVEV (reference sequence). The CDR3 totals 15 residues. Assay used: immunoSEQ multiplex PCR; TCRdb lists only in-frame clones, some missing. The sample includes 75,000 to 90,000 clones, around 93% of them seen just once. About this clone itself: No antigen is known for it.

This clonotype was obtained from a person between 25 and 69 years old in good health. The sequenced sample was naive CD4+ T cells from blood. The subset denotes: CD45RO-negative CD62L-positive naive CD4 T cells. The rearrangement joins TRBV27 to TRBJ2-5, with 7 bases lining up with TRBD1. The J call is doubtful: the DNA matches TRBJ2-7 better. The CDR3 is CASSSIDRAAYEQYF. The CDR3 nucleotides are TGTGCCAGCAGTTCAATCGACAGGGCGGCCTACGAGCAGTACTTC.